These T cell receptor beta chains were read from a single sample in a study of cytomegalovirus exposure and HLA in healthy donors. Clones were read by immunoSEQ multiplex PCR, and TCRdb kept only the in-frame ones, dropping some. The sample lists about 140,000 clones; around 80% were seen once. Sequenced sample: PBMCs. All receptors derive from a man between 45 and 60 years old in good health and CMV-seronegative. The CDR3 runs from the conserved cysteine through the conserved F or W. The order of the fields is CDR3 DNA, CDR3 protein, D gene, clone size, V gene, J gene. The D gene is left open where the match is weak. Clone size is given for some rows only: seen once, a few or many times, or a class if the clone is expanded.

TGTGCCACCAGCAGAGATTACCGGGTGGCTTTCTTT	CATSRDYRVAFF	.	.	TRBV15	TRBJ1-1
TGTGCCAGCACAAGAGGGAGCTACGAGCAGTACTTC	CASTRGSYEQYF	.	.	TRBV28	TRBJ2-7
TGTGCCAGCAGTGAAACCGAAGCCCCCCAGTACTTC	CASSETEAPQYF	.	.	TRBV6-1	TRBJ2-5
TGTGCCAGCAGAAGCGGGTATGAGCAGTTCTTC	CASRSGYEQFF	.	.	TRBV6-5	TRBJ2-1
TGTGCCAGCAGCTTAAGACAGGGGGCTAGAGATACGCAGTATTTT	CASSLRQGARDTQYF	TRBD1	.	TRBV7-3	TRBJ2-3
TGTGCCAGCACCGAACAGGGGTCTGGGGCCAACGTCCTGACTTTC	CASTEQGSGANVLTF	TRBD1	.	TRBV27	TRBJ2-6
TGTGCCAGCAGCGCCCGAGCGGGAGTATTGGATGAGCAGTTCTTC	CASSARAGVLDEQFF	TRBD2	once	TRBV9	TRBJ2-1
TGTGCCAGCAGTGTCGCTAGCGGGATCCCCACCGGGGAGCTGTTTTTT	CASSVASGIPTGELFF	TRBD2	.	TRBV6-4	TRBJ2-2
TGTGCCAGTAGTATAGGGGGCAGGGGGCGCGTCGGAATCTCTGGAAACACCATATATTTT	CASSIGGRGRVGISGNTIYF	TRBD1	.	TRBV19	TRBJ1-3
TGTGCCAGCAACGACGGGACAGGGGGCCGAAACATTCAGTACTTC	CASNDGTGGRNIQYF	TRBD1	.	TRBV6-1	TRBJ2-4
TGTGCCAGCAGCTTAGGGCTAGCGGGAACCAATACGCAGTATTTT	CASSLGLAGTNTQYF	TRBD2	.	TRBV5-8	TRBJ2-3
TGTGCCTGGAGCGCAGGTTCGGTCTCCTACGAGCAGTACTTC	CAWSAGSVSYEQYF	.	.	TRBV30	TRBJ2-7
TGTGCCAGCAGCTCACAGGGGAGTGAGACCCAGTACTTC	CASSSQGSETQYF	TRBD1	.	TRBV13	TRBJ2-5